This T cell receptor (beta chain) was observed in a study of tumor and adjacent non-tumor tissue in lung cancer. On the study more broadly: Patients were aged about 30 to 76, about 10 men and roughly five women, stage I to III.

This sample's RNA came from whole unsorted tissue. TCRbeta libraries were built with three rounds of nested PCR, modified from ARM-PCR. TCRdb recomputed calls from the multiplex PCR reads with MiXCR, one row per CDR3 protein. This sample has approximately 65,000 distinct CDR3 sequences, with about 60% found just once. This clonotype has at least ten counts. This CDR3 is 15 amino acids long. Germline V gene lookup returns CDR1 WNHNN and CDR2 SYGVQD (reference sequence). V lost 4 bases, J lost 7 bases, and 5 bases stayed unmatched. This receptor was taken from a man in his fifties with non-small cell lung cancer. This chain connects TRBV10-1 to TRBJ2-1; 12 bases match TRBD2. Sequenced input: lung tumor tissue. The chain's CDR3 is CASSGGTSGWNEQFF. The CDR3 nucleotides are TGCGCCAGCAGTGGAGGGACTAGCGGGTGGAATGAGCAGTTCTTC.